This TCR beta chain appears in the sequencing data of a study of post-analysis software for immune sequencing data. Study-wide background: Relapsing-remitting, secondary progressive and progressive-relapsing courses of multiple sclerosis were included.

The TCR beta cDNA libraries carried unique molecular identifiers. T cells numbering about 0.9 to 11 million yielded some 480,000 cDNA molecules. TCRdb re-called the PCR reads through MiXCR, storing one row per CDR3 protein. The data hold 350,000 to 500,000 distinct CDR3 sequences, with more than 30% observed a single time. A word on this clonotype: Its target is unknown.

Broader study findings: Multiple sclerosis patients showed significantly lower normalized Chao1 diversity than controls did. Samples from a shared batch, those prepared together, strongly co-clustered by F measure. Higher frequency in patients than in controls was seen for about five TRBV segments, with TRBV5-6, TRBV5-1 and TRBV20-1 among them.

From germline, CDR1 is ENHRY and CDR2 SYGVKD. V trimming: 8 bases; J trimming: 2 bases; junction bases outside the gene matches: 8. The CDR3 spans 15 residues. The rearrangement joins TRBV10-3 to TRBJ2-1, with 8 positions matching TRBD2. The specimen was blood. The source is a girl aged 2-15 years with multiple sclerosis. DNA for the CDR3: TGTGCCATCGCCGAATCGGGGGGGGCCTACAATGAGCAGTTCTTC. This encodes CAIAESGGAYNEQFF.